What follows is one T cell receptor (beta chain) and its context. It has no known antigen specificity. The input lacks base qualities; no much larger clone sits a single base away. Looking up the germline V gene yields CDR1 ENHRY and CDR2 SYGVKD. The CDR3 contains 14 residues, cysteine and phenylalanine counted. The kept DNA is CDR3 alone, 42 bases in frame from the first base. V is pared back by 6 bases and J by 3 bases, with 14 bases lying between the germline termini. This specimen belongs to a study of blood T cell repertoires in COVID-19 (dated by TCRdb to the early 2020s). With regard to the full study: Collaborator samples came from the United States, Italy and Spain and covered acute and convalescent phases of COVID-19. The material from the prospective study consisted of cDNA or gDNA derived from T cells, B-cell-depleted T cells, or PBMCs. The dataset comprised deeply sampled blood TCRbeta repertoires from subjects exposed to, actively infected with, or recovered from COVID-19. The repertoires were released in a freely available public database intended as a resource for research on the immune response to SARS-CoV-2. The samples were drawn from two sources: the first 160 participants of the ongoing ImmuneRACE study, and 950 to 1,500 subjects contributed by 6 global collaborators. The sample metadata nearly always contained a de-identified subject ID, COVID-19 status, age in years and sex. HLA class I and class II types, where available, came from metadata supplied by the sample provider rather than from assay-based typing.

Each collaborating institution followed its own protocols to collect whole blood in K2EDTA tubes. Collaborator samples were shipped for TCRbeta analysis as frozen whole blood, isolated PBMCs, or DNA extracted from either sample type. TCRbeta CDR3 regions were amplified from genomic DNA using the immunoSEQ Assay, a bias-controlled multiplex PCR. The paper's processing steps were these. Nucleated cell counts per sample were estimated from amplification of reference gene primers within the assay. To quantify the absolute abundance of each unique TCRbeta CDR3 rearrangement, sequence reads were collapsed and filtered. For each sample, productive Simpson clonality was calculated by taking the square root of Simpson's diversity index across productive rearrangements. This immuneACCESS table, as held by TCRdb, lists in-frame sequences with V and J called but not all clones. Of the missing ones, under half trace to an unresolved V gene in checked studies; the others have no known cause. V, J and clone size reflect that table, while D and trimming were determined from the DNA. Within this sample are about 150,000 clones, with about 73% of them counted one time only. The ten largest clones take up around 1.7% of the sample.

The paper's findings and limits, for the study overall: Clinical and demographic metadata were provided uncurated, with the amount varying by source and participant.

The rearranged segments are TRBV10-3 and TRBJ1-2; a tentative D call is TRBD1 (5 bases match). The sequence came from a man aged 80 or over with acute or convalescent COVID-19. Sequenced input: peripheral blood. The CDR3 sequence is CAIRTGPGDYGYTF. The nucleotide sequence reads as follows: TGTGCCATCAGGACCGGACCGGGGGACTATGGCTACACCTTC.